This T cell receptor beta chain originates from a study of blood T cell repertoires in COVID-19. TCRdb keeps only in-frame clones here, not all; method: immunoSEQ multiplex PCR. The sample lists over 130,000 clones, roughly 80% occurring once. Germline CDR1 reads MGHDK; CDR2 reads SYGVNS. This CDR3 region has 13 residues. Trimming stripped 6 bases from V and 7 bases from J, with 15 bases between. Sequences were obtained from peripheral blood. The receptor was derived from a woman aged 45-65 years with active or convalescent COVID-19. The chain joins TRBV25-1 to TRBJ1-2; D remains ambiguous. The CDR3 sequence is CASSLRREAGYTF. The CDR3 DNA is TGTGCCAGCAGCCTCCGAAGGGAGGCTGGCTACACCTTC.